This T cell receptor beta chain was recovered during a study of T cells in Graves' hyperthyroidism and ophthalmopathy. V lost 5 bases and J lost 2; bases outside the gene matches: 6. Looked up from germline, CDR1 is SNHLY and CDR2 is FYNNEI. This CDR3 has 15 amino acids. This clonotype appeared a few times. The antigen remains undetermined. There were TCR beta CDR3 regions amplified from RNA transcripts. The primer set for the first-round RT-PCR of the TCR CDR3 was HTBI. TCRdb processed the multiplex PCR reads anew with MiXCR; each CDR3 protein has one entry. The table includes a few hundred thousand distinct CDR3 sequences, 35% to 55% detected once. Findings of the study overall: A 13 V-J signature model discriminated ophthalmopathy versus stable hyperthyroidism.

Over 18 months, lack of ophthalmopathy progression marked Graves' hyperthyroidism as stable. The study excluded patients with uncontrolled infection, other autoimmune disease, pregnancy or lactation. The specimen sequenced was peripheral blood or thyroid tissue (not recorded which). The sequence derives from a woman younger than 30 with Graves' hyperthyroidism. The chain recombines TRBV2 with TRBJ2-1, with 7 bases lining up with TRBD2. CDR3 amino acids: CASSSVGTTYNEQFF. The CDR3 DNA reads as TGTGCCAGCAGTTCGGTAGGGACTACCTACAATGAGCAGTTCTTC.